The rows below give T cell receptor beta chains drawn from one sample of a study of fetal regulatory T cell absence and autoimmunity. Profiling relied on immunoSEQ multiplex PCR, and the TCRdb table lists in-frame clones only, not all of them. Among about 95,000 clones listed, 55% to 75% were seen once. The sequencing sample was made of pancreas tissue. The receptors shown here come from a male donor with IPEX syndrome. CDR3s include the opening cysteine and the closing phenylalanine or tryptophan. D genes are given only for firm matches. Clone size, where shown, is once, few, many, or a class for clones that have expanded.

j_gene,v_gene,abundance,len,d_gene,CDR3nt,CDR3aa
TRBJ2-7,TRBV6-5,-,13,TRBD1,TGTGCCAGCAGTGACAGGGGCCCCTACGAGCAGTACTTC,CASSDRGPYEQYF
TRBJ1-1,TRBV13,-,15,TRBD1,TGTGCCAGCAGCGAGACAGGGGGATGGGACACTGAAGCTTTCTTT,CASSETGGWDTEAFF
TRBJ2-7,TRBV10-3,-,13,-,TGTGCCATCAGTGAGCCGAGGGAGGATCAGTGGTACTTC,CAISEPREDQWYF
TRBJ1-3,TRBV6-5,few,13,TRBD1,TGTGCCAGCAGCAGGGGCAGGGGGCACACCATATATTTT,CASSRGRGHTIYF
TRBJ2-5,TRBV11-2,-,13,TRBD1,TGTGCCAGCAGCCCGGGACAGATGGAGACCCAGTACTTC,CASSPGQMETQYF
TRBJ2-7,TRBV7-9,-,11,-,TGTGCCAGCAGCTTAATGAGCGAGCAGTACTTC,CASSLMSEQYF
TRBJ1-2,TRBV5-5,-,12,-,TGTGCCAGCAGCTTGCAGGGCGGTGGCTACACCTTC,CASSLQGGGYTF
TRBJ2-5,TRBV12-5,-,12,-,TGTGCTAGTGGTTTGGGGGAAAAGACCCAGTACTTC,CASGLGEKTQYF
TRBJ2-4,TRBV5-1,-,15,-,TGCGCCAGCAGCCCCCGTAGGGGCGCCAAAAACATTCAGTACTTC,CASSPRRGAKNIQYF
TRBJ2-3,TRBV6-1,-,17,TRBD2,TGTGCCAGCAGTGTTTGGGTAGCGGGAGGGCCTTGGGATACGCAGTATTTT,CASSVWVAGGPWDTQYF